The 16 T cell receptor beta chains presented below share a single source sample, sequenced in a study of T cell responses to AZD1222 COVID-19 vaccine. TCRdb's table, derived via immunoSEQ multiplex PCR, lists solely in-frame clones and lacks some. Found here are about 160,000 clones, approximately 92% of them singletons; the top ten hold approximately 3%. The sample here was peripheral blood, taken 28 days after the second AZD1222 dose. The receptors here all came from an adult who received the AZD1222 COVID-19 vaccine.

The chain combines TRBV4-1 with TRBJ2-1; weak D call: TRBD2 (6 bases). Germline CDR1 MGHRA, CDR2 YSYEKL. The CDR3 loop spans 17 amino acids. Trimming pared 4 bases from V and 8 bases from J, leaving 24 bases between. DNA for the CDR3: TGCGCCAGCAGCCTCAAGTATGCGGGAACTCTGCTGGATGAGCAGTTCTTC. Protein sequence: CASSLKYAGTLLDEQFF.

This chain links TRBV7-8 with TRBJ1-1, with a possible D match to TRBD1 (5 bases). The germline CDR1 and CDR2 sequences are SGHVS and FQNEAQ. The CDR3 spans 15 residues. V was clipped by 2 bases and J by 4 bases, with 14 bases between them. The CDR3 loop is CASSLRSLGVTEAFF. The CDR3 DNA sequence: TGTGCCAGCAGCTTAAGATCCCTAGGGGTCACTGAAGCTTTCTTT. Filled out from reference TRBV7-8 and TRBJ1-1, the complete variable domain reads GAGVSQSPRYKVAKRGQDVALRCDPISGHVSLFWYQQALGQGPEFLTYFQNEAQLDKSGLPSDRFFAERPEGSVSTLKIQRTQQEDSAVYLCASSLRSLGVTEAFFGQGTRLTVV.

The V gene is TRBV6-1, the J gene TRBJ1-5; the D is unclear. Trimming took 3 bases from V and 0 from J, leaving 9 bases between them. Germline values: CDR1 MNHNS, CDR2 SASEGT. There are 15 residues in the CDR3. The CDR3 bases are TGTGCCAGCAGTGACGGGTCTTATAGCAATCAGCCCCAGCATTTT. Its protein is CASSDGSYSNQPQHF.

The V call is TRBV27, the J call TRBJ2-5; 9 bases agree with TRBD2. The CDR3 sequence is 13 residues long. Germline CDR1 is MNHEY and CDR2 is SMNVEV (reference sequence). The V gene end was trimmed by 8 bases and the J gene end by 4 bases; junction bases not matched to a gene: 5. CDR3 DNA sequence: TGTGCCAGCGCGGGGGGGGATAGAGAGACCCAGTACTTC. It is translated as CASAGGDRETQYF.

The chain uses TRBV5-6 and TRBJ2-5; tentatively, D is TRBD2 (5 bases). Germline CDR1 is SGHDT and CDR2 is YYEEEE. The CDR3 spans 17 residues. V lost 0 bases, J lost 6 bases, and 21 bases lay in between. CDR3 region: CASSLGRNGIQVQTQYF. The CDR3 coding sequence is TGTGCCAGCAGCTTGGGCCGAAACGGGATCCAGGTTCAGACCCAGTACTTC. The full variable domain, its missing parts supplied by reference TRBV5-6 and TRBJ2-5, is DAGVTQSPTHLIKTRGQQVTLRCSPKSGHDTVSWYQQALGQGPQFIFQYYEEEERQRGNFPDRFSGHQFPNYSSELNVNALLLGDSALYLCASSLGRNGIQVQTQYFGPGTRLLVL.

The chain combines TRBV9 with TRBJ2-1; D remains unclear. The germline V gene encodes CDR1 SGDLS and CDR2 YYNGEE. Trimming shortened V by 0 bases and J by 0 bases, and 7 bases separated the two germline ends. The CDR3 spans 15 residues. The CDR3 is CASSVEAYSYNEQFF. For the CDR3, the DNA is TGTGCCAGCAGCGTAGAAGCGTACTCCTACAATGAGCAGTTCTTC.

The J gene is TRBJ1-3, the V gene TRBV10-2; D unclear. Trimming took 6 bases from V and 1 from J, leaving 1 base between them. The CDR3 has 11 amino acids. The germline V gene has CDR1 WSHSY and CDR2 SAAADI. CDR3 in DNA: TGCGCCAGCAGATCTGGAAACACCATATATTTT. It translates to CASRSGNTIYF.

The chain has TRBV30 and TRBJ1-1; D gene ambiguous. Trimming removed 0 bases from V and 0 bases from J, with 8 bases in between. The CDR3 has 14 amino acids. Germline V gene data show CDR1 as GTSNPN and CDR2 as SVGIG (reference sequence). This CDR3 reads CAWSVGRLNTEAFF. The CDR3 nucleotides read TGTGCCTGGAGTGTAGGACGGCTGAACACTGAAGCTTTCTTT.

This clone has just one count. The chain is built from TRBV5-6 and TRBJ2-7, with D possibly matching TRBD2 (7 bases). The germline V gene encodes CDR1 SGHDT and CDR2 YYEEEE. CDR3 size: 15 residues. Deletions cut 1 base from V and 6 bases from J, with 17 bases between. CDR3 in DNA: TGTGCCAGCAGCTTGTACAGCGGGACAAAGGGCGAGCAGTACTTC. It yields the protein CASSLYSGTKGEQYF. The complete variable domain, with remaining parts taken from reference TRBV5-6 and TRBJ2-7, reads DAGVTQSPTHLIKTRGQQVTLRCSPKSGHDTVSWYQQALGQGPQFIFQYYEEEERQRGNFPDRFSGHQFPNYSSELNVNALLLGDSALYLCASSLYSGTKGEQYFGPGTRLTVT.

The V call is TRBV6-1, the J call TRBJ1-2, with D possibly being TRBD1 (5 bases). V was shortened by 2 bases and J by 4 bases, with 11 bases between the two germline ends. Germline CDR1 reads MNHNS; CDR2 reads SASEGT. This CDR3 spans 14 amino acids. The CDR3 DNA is TGTGCCAGCAGTGAAAGTGGGGGACCCTATGGCTACACCTTC. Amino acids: CASSESGGPYGYTF.

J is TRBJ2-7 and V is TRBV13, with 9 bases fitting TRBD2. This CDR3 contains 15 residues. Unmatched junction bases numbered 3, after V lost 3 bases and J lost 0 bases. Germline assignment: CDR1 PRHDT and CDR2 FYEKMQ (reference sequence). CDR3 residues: CASSLGGLASYEQYF. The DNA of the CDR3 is TGTGCCAGCAGCTTGGGGGGACTAGCCTCCTACGAGCAGTACTTC.

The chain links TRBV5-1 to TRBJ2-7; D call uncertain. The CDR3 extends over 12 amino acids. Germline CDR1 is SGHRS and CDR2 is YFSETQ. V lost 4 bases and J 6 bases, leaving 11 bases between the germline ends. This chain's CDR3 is CASSPSYAEQYF. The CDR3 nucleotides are TGCGCCAGCAGCCCGTCCTACGCCGAGCAGTACTTC.

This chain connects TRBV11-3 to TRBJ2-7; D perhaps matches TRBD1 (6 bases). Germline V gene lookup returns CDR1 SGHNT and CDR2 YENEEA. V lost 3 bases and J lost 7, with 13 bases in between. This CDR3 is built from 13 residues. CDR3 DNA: TGTGCCAGCAGCTTGAGGGGGACGGGAGAGCAGTACTTC. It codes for CASSLRGTGEQYF.

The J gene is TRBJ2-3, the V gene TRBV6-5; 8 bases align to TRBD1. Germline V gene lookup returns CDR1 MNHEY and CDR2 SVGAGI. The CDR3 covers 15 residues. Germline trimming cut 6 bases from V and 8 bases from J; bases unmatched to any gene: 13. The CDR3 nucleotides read TGTGCCAGCAGCCCAGGGACAGGTTCTATAGGTACGCAGTATTTT. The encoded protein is CASSPGTGSIGTQYF.

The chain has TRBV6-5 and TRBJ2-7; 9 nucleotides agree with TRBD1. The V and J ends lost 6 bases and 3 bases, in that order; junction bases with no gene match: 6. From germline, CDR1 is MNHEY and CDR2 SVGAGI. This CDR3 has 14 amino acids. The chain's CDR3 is CASSLDRGGYEQYF. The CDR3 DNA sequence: TGTGCCAGCAGCCTGGACAGGGGAGGCTACGAGCAGTACTTC.

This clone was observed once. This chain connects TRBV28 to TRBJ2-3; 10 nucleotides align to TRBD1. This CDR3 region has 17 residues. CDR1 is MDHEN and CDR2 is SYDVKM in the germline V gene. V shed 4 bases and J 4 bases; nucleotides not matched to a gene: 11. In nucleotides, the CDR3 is TGTGCCAGCAGTTCATCGGGACAGGGGAGAGTCGCAGATACGCAGTATTTT. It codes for CASSSSGQGRVADTQYF.